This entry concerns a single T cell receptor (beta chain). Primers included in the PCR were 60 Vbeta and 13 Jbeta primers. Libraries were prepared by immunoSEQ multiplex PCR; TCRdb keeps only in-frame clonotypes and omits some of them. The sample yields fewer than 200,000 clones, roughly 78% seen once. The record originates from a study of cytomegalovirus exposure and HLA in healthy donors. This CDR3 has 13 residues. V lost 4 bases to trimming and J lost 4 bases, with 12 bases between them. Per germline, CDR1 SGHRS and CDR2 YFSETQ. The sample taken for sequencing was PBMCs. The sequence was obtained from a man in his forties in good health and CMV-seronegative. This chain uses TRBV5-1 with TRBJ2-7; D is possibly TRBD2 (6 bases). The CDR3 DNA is TGCGCCAGCAGCGGGGGACTTTCTTACGAGCAGTACTTC. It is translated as CASSGGLSYEQYF.